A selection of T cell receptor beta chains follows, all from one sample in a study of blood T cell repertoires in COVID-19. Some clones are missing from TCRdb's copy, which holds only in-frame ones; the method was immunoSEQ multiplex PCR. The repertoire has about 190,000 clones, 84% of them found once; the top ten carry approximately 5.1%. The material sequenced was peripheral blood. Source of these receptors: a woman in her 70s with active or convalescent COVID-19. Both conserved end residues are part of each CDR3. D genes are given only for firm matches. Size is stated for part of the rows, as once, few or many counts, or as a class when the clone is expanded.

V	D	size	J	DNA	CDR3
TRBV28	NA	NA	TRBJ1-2	TGTGCCACTGGAGGGCAACTTAACTATGGCTACACCTTC	CATGGQLNYGYTF
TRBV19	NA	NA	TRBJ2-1	TGTGCCAGTAGCACGAGCGGCTACAATGAGCAGTTCTTC	CASSTSGYNEQFF
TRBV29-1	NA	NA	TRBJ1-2	TGCAGCGTTGACGGAGGGACGCGGGGCTACACCTTC	CSVDGGTRGYTF
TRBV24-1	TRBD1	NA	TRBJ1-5	TGTGCCACCAGTCCAGGGGGCCAGGGATCTAATAGCAATCAGCCCCAGCATTTT	CATSPGGQGSNSNQPQHF
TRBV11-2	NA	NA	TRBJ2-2	TGTGCCAGCAGCTTAAGGGGAATTGGTCCCGGGGAGCTGTTTTTT	CASSLRGIGPGELFF
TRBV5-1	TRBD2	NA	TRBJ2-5	TGCGCCAGCCACCTAGCGGGCCAAGAGACCCAGTACTTC	CASHLAGQETQYF
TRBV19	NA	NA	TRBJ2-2	TGTGCCAGTAGTTCTTTAGCGCGCGCGAACACCGGGGAGCTGTTTTTT	CASSSLARANTGELFF
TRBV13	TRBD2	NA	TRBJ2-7	TGTGCCAGCAGCTCCCAGTGGGGTCCGGGACTAGCGGGCTACGAGCAGTACTTC	CASSSQWGPGLAGYEQYF
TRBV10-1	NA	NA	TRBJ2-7	TGCGCCAGAAAACCCGACTTAGCGATCACCTCCTACGAGCAGTACTTC	CARKPDLAITSYEQYF
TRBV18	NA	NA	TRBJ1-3	TGTGCCAGCTCACCACGGGGACTCGCAAAGTTGTCTGGAAACACCATATATTTT	CASSPRGLAKLSGNTIYF
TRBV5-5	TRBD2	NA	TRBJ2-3	TGTGCCAGCAGATCCCCCCTTCGCGGGAGGGCCCCAGATACGCAGTATTTT	CASRSPLRGRAPDTQYF
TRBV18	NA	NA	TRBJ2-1	TGTGCCAGCTCACCCCAAGGACAGAAGACTGAGCAGTTCTTC	CASSPQGQKTEQFF
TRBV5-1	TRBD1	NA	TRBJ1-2	TGCGCCAGCAGCCCGGACAGGGGCGGGGATGGCTACACCTTC	CASSPDRGGDGYTF
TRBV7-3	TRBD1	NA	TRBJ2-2	TGTGCCAGCAGCCTAGGGATCGGACAGGGGATTGAGCTGTTTTTT	CASSLGIGQGIELFF
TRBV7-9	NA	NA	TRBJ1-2	TGTGCCAGCAGCTTAGAGGGGCCAGGGGCGACTGGCTACACCTTC	CASSLEGPGATGYTF
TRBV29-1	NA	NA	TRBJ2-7	TGCAGCGTTGAACAGGAGGGCCTAACCTACGAGCAGTACTTC	CSVEQEGLTYEQYF
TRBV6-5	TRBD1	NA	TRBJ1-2	TGTGCCAGCAGTTATAAGGGGGCAGGGTCGGATGGCTACACCTTC	CASSYKGAGSDGYTF
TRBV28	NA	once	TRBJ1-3	TGTGCCAGCTCTAACTCTGGAAACACCATATATTTT	CASSNSGNTIYF
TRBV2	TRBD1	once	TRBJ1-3	TGTGCCAGCACCCTGCTTTCCGGGACAGACTCTGGAAACACCATATATTTT	CASTLLSGTDSGNTIYF
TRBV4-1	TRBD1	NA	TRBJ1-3	TGCGCCAGCAGCCAGACTGATTCAGGGGGCGCTAACACCATATATTTT	CASSQTDSGGANTIYF
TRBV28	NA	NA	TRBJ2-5	TGTGCCAGCAGTTTAACAGGGATTTGGGAGACCCAGTACTTC	CASSLTGIWETQYF
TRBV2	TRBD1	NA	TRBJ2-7	TGTGCCAGCAAGGGACAGGCAACCTACGAGCAGTACTTC	CASKGQATYEQYF
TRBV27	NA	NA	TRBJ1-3	TGTGCCAGCAGTTTAGCGGCCAACTCTGGAAACACCATATATTTT	CASSLAANSGNTIYF
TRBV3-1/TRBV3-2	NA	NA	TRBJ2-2	TGTGCCAGCAGCCAAGATGTAGGCGGGCTATTCCTCGGGGAGCTGTTTTTT	CASSQDVGGLFLGELFF
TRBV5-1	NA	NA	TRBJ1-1	TGCGCCAGCAGCGGAACCGGGACACCCATGAACACTGAAGCTTTCTTT	CASSGTGTPMNTEAFF
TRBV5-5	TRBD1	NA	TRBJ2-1	TGTGCCAGCAGTTACACAGGGGGTCTTGTCGGTGAGCAGTTCTTC	CASSYTGGLVGEQFF
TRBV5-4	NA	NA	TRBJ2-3	TGTGCCAGCAGTGCTACAGTTTCAACAGATACGCAGTATTTT	CASSATVSTDTQYF
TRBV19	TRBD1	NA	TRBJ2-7	TGTGCCAGTAGTATAGGCAGGGGGAACGAGCAGTACTTC	CASSIGRGNEQYF
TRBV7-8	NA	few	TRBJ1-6	TGTGCCAGCAGCCCCAGACAGCAAGTTAGCTCCTATAATTCACCCCTCCACTTT	CASSPRQQVSSYNSPLHF
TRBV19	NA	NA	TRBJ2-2	TGTGCCAGTAGTATGGGAGTCGGGGAGCTGTTTTTT	CASSMGVGELFF
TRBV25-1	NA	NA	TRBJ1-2	TGTGCCAGTACAGGACCCCACTATGGCTACACCTTC	CASTGPHYGYTF
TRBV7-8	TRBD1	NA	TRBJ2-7	TGTGCCAGCAGCCCCAGTTTAGGACAGGGATCCTACGAGCAGTACTTC	CASSPSLGQGSYEQYF
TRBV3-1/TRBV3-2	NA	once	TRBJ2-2	TGTGCCAGCAGCCCCCCCTTTGTCGGGGAGCTGTTTTTT	CASSPPFVGELFF
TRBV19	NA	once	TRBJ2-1	TGTGCCAGTAGTCCGGGACATTTTCCCAATGAGCAGTTCTTC	CASSPGHFPNEQFF
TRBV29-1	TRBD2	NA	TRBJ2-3	TGCAGCGTTTCCGGGACTAGCGGTTACAGCACAGATACGCAGTATTTT	CSVSGTSGYSTDTQYF
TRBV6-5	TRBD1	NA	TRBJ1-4	TGTGCCAGCGGAAAGACAGGGGGGGAGGAAAAACTGTTTTTT	CASGKTGGEEKLFF
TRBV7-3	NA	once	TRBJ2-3	TGTGCCAGCAGCTTAATGGCCCGTCCAGATACGCAGTATTTT	CASSLMARPDTQYF
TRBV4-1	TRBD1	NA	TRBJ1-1	TGCGCCAGCAGCAATACGGACAGGTTCTCCACTGAAGCTTTCTTT	CASSNTDRFSTEAFF
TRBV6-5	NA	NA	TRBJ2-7	TGTGCCAGCAGTAATACAGGTATAGTTCCCTACGAGCAGTACTTC	CASSNTGIVPYEQYF
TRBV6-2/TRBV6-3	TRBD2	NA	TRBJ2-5	TGTGCCAGCAGTTCCGGTCGGGAGGGAGAGACCCAGTACTTC	CASSSGREGETQYF
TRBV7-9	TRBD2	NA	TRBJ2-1	TGTGCCAGCAGCTTAGCGGGACTAGCGGGCCAGGATGAGCAGTTCTTC	CASSLAGLAGQDEQFF
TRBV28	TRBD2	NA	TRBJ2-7	TGTGCCAGCTCCCCCGGTGGGGGGGGAACGCTCTACGAGCAGTACTTC	CASSPGGGGTLYEQYF
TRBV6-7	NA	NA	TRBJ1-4	TGTGCCAGCAGTTACTCGAGTGGGCTTGCAACTAATGAAAAACTGTTTTTT	CASSYSSGLATNEKLFF
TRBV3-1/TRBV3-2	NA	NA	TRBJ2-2	TGTGCCAGCAGACTCGAGGCGAACACCGGGGAGCTGTTTTTT	CASRLEANTGELFF
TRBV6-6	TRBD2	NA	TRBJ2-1	TGTGCCAGCAAAGCTAGCGGGGGCAATGAGCAGTTCTTC	CASKASGGNEQFF
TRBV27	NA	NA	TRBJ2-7	TGTGCCAGCAGTTTATTTGGGGAGGTGGACTACGAGCAGTACTTC	CASSLFGEVDYEQYF